These 28 T cell receptor beta chains originate from one sample sequenced in a study of regulatory T cells in long-lasting Graves disease. The time point: newly diagnosed GD, antithyroid drugs for less than 3 months. Extracted PBMC RNA gave rise to the TCR library. Through Arm-PCR of CDR3 regions and iRepertoire HTBI primers, TCR beta libraries were built. TCRdb called the multiplex PCR reads again in MiXCR, with one record for every CDR3 protein. This sample carries under 800,000 distinct CDR3 sequences, around 15% of them seen once, and the ten largest clones take around a sixth. This same sample was also part of a study on T cells in Graves' hyperthyroidism and ophthalmopathy.

Here the sequenced sample was peripheral blood mononuclear cells (PBMCs), taken at new diagnosis, from a patient treated with antithyroid drugs. These receptors came from a woman in her thirties with Graves disease.

This clonotype was counted a few times. The chain uses TRBV10-3 and TRBJ2-2; D not certain. Trimming removed 3 bases at V and 5 bases at J, with 4 bases between. This CDR3 region has 12 residues. CDR1 and CDR2 (germline): ENHRY, SYGVKD. The CDR3 spells CAISDATGELFF. In DNA, the CDR3 is TGTGCCATCAGTGACGCAACCGGGGAGCTGTTTTTT.

This clonotype was seen many times. The chain is built from TRBV7-8 and TRBJ1-3, with D uncertain. This CDR3 contains 14 residues. From germline, CDR1 is SGHVS and CDR2 FQNEAQ. Trimming took off 1 base at V and 2 bases at J, with 6 bases between the two ends. The CDR3 reads CASSLVRAGNTIYF. The CDR3 DNA follows: TGTGCCAGCAGCTTAGTTAGGGCTGGAAACACCATATATTTT.

A few counts support this clonotype. The genes are TRBV6-1 and TRBJ2-2; D is ambiguous. The CDR3 is 14 residues long. Per germline, CDR1 MNHNS and CDR2 SASEGT. Trimming removed 4 bases from V and 8 bases from J, with 14 bases in between. The CDR3 here is CASSAGPVTGELFF. The CDR3 DNA reads TGTGCCAGCAGTGCGGGCCCAGTCACTGGGGAGCTGTTTTTT.

In its sample, this clonotype was seen once. The chain combines TRBV19 with TRBJ1-5; 8 bases align to TRBD1. V lost 8 bases and J lost 4; bases outside the gene matches: 13. The CDR3 runs 16 residues. The germline V gene encodes CDR1 LNHDA and CDR2 SQIVND (reference sequence). The CDR3 coding sequence is TGTGCCAGTTGTCCTTCCCCAGGGGGCCAAAATCAGCCCCAGCATTTT. It translates to CASCPSPGGQNQPQHF.

This clonotype was seen a handful of times. V usage is TRBV30 and J usage is TRBJ1-1, with a weak D call TRBD1 (5 bases). V was cut by 3 bases and J by 4 bases, with 15 bases left in between. The CDR3 sequence is 14 residues long. Germline V lookup: CDR1 GTSNPN, CDR2 SVGIG (reference sequence). CDR3 in amino acids: CAWRGLGGSTEAFF. The CDR3 DNA reads TGTGCCTGGAGGGGTCTTGGGGGGTCCACTGAAGCTTTCTTT.

The chain has TRBV11-2 and TRBJ2-1; the D gene is possibly TRBD2 (6 bases). The germline CDR1 and CDR2 sequences are SGHAT and FQNNGV. This CDR3 is 15 amino acids long. The germline V and J ends were trimmed by 7 bases and 7 bases, with 20 bases remaining between them. The CDR3 reads CASTIQHFGGNEQFF. The CDR3 coding sequence is TGTGCCAGCACCATCCAGCACTTCGGAGGGAATGAGCAGTTCTTC.

The chain has TRBV9 and TRBJ2-2; no clear D gene. V lost 6 bases, J lost 4 bases, and 7 bases lay in between. Looked up from germline, CDR1 is SGDLS and CDR2 is YYNGEE. The CDR3 extends over 12 amino acids. This CDR3 is CASTSSTGELFF. The CDR3 DNA follows: TGTGCCAGCACTTCCAGCACCGGGGAGCTGTTTTTT.

The chain links TRBV28 to TRBJ2-1; 7 bases map to TRBD2. Trimming at V came to 5 bases and at J to 0 bases, leaving 10 bases not matched to a gene. CDR3 length equals 17 residues. Germline-derived CDR1 and CDR2 are MDHEN and SYDVKM. This CDR3 is CASSPQGGYSSYNEQFF. The CDR3 DNA is TGTGCCAGCAGTCCCCAGGGAGGGTACAGCTCCTACAATGAGCAGTTCTTC.

This clonotype was counted a few times. The chain links TRBV7-6 to TRBJ1-2; tentative D call: TRBD1 (5 bases). The CDR3 is 13 residues long. The V gene lost 5 bases and the J gene lost 4 bases, with 11 bases spanning the gap. Germline CDR1 reads SGHVS; CDR2 reads FNYEAQ. CDR3 loop: CASSPDIPYGYTF. CDR3 DNA sequence: TGTGCCAGCAGCCCGGACATTCCCTATGGCTACACCTTC.

This clonotype has only a few counts. The chain recombines TRBV6-1 with TRBJ2-2, with a weak D call TRBD1 (5 bases). This CDR3 spans 16 amino acids. In germline, CDR1 is MNHNS, CDR2 SASEGT. V was pared by 11 bases and J by 4 bases, with 23 bases between. The CDR3 region is CASNSQGVFSTGELFF. The CDR3 DNA reads TGTGCCTCGAATTCGCAGGGCGTATTTAGCACCGGGGAGCTGTTTTTT.

This clonotype was observed a single time. The chain carries TRBV9 and TRBJ2-3; the D call may be TRBD1 or TRBD2 (6 bases each). V was pared by 3 bases and J by 7 bases, with 18 bases between. Germline CDR1 SGDLS, CDR2 YYNGEE. This CDR3 spans 15 amino acids. CDR3 loop: CASSAHSGAVNTQYF. The CDR3 region has the DNA TGTGCCAGCAGCGCCCACTCGGGGGCCGTTAATACGCAGTATTTT. Full variable domain (outside the CDR3, taken from reference TRBV9 and TRBJ2-3): DSGVTQTPKHLITATGQRVTLRCSPRSGDLSVYWYQQSLDQGLQFLIQYYNGEERAKGNILERFSAQQFPDLHSELNLSSLELGDSALYFCASSAHSGAVNTQYFGPGTRLTVL.

The sample holds many counts of this clonotype. The chain joins TRBV28 to TRBJ1-4; D is unresolved. Germline assignment: CDR1 MDHEN and CDR2 SYDVKM. The CDR3 totals 15 residues. Between the trimmed V and J ends, which lost 8 bases and 5 bases, there was a span of 18 bases. The CDR3 bases are TGTGCCAGCCGAAGTATGAGGAGTAGGAATGAAAAACTGTTTTTT. This gives the protein CASRSMRSRNEKLFF. Using reference TRBV28 and TRBJ1-4 for the parts outside the CDR3, the full variable domain is DVKVTQSSRYLVKRTGEKVFLECVQDMDHENMFWYRQDPGLGLRLIYFSYDVKMKEKGDIPEGYSVSREKKERFSLILESASTNQTSMYLCASRSMRSRNEKLFFGSGTQLSVL.

To note about this clonotype: Possible read error: a much larger clone is one base away. The rearrangement links TRBV6-2 or TRBV6-3 to TRBJ2-7, with 7 bases identical to TRBD2. Germline assignment: CDR1 MNHEY and CDR2 SVGEGT. This CDR3 is built from 13 residues. The CDR3 is CASRVTSFYEEYF. The CDR3, as DNA: TGTGCCAGCAGGGTGACTAGCTTCTACGAGGAGTACTTC.

The chain carries TRBV20-1 and TRBJ1-1; possibly TRBD1 for D (5 bases). Trimming pared 3 bases from V and 6 bases from J, leaving 11 bases between. The CDR3 sequence is 12 residues long. The germline V gene has CDR1 DFQATT and CDR2 SNEGSKA (reference sequence). The CDR3, as DNA: TGCAGTGCTAGCGGGGGGTGGGCTGAAGCTTTCTTT. Amino acid sequence: CSASGGWAEAFF.

This clonotype was counted many times. V is TRBV7-9 and J is TRBJ1-2; D gene ambiguous. The CDR3 sequence is 12 residues long. The germline V and J ends were trimmed by 3 bases and 6 bases, with 8 bases remaining between them. Germline V gene lookup returns CDR1 SEHNR and CDR2 FQNEAQ (reference sequence). For the CDR3, the DNA is TGTGCCAGCAGCTTTGGGGTAAATGGCTACACCTTC. Its protein is CASSFGVNGYTF.

The chain uses TRBV27 and TRBJ1-6, with TRBD1 matching 8 bases. The CDR3 spans 16 residues. After removal of 4 bases from V and 3 bases from J, the junction contained 5 bases not matched to a gene. Germline V gives CDR1 MNHEY, CDR2 SMNVEV (reference sequence). In DNA form, the CDR3 reads TGTGCCAGCAGTTCTCCGGGACAGGTCTATAATTCACCCCTCCACTTT. This translates into CASSSPGQVYNSPLHF.

This clonotype was recorded at least ten times. The V gene is TRBV7-2, the J gene TRBJ2-3; TRBD2 agrees at 12 bases. Trimming at V came to 8 bases and at J to 10 bases, leaving 7 bases not matched to a gene. The germline gives CDR1 SGHTA, CDR2 FQGNSA. The CDR3 runs to 13 residues. CDR3 sequence: CASSGTSGPPQYF. As DNA, the CDR3 is TGTGCCAGCTCCGGGACTAGCGGGCCTCCGCAGTATTTT.

J is TRBJ2-7 and V is TRBV6-1; 8 bases align to TRBD1. This CDR3 has 14 amino acids. The trim removed 7 bases at V and 6 bases at J, leaving 11 bases unmatched. Germline V gene sequence: CDR1 MNHNS, CDR2 SASEGT. The CDR3 protein is CASKDRGWHCEQYF. The DNA of the CDR3 is TGTGCCAGCAAAGACAGGGGATGGCACTGCGAGCAGTACTTC.

The rearrangement uses TRBV4-1 and TRBJ2-2; no clear D. Trimming cost V 3 bases and J 5 bases, with 10 bases left between them. The germline CDR1 and CDR2 sequences are MGHRA and YSYEKL. The CDR3 sequence is 14 residues long. The CDR3 region has the DNA TGCGCCAGCAGCCAGGGATCCCGGACCGGGGAGCTGTTTTTT. Translating gives CASSQGSRTGELFF.

This clonotype was seen a handful of times. The chain links TRBV28 to TRBJ1-2; D is unresolved. The CDR3 runs to 12 residues. The germline CDR1 and CDR2 sequences are MDHEN and SYDVKM. Trimming removed 4 bases at V and 8 bases at J, with 11 bases between. This CDR3 reads CASSSYKVGYTF. CDR3 sequence (DNA): TGTGCCAGCAGTTCCTACAAAGTGGGCTACACCTTC.

V is TRBV7-6 and J is TRBJ2-3; D remains ambiguous. Per the germline V gene, CDR1 is SGHVS and CDR2 is FNYEAQ. The V and J ends lost 6 bases and 1 base respectively, with 17 bases between them. This CDR3 has 16 amino acids. CDR3 nucleotides: TGTGCCAGCAGTCCTGGACCTTCGAGAGGCACAGATACGCAGTATTTT. Encoded protein: CASSPGPSRGTDTQYF.

This clonotype was seen at least ten times. The chain couples TRBV2 to TRBJ2-5; TRBD1 matches 9 bases. CDR3 length: 16 amino acids. Germline V gives CDR1 SNHLY, CDR2 FYNNEI. After removal of 5 bases from V and 1 base from J, the junction contained 8 bases not matched to a gene. As DNA, the CDR3 is TGTGCCAGCAGTCGACCGGGACAGGGCACCCAAGAGACCCAGTACTTC. Amino acids: CASSRPGQGTQETQYF.

The rearrangement links TRBV10-3 to TRBJ2-3; 12 nucleotides match TRBD2. Germline loops: CDR1 ENHRY, CDR2 SYGVKD. The CDR3 loop spans 14 amino acids. After removal of 11 bases from V and 5 bases from J, the junction contained 8 bases not matched to a gene. CDR3 amino acids: CASSSGRAGDTQYF. CDR3 coding DNA: TGTGCCTCCTCTAGCGGGAGGGCCGGAGATACGCAGTATTTT.

This chain links TRBV20-1 with TRBJ2-6; 9 nucleotides match TRBD1. The CDR3 has 16 amino acids. CDR1 DFQATT and CDR2 SNEGSKA come from the germline V gene (reference sequence). V shed 3 bases, J shed 0 bases, and the junction held 3 bases outside the gene matches. CDR3 sequence (DNA): TGCAGTGCTAGGGACAGGGGAGGCTCTGGGGCCAACGTCCTGACTTTC. Translating it yields CSARDRGGSGANVLTF.

This clonotype came up many times. The rearrangement uses TRBV7-2 and TRBJ2-3; 9 bases agree with TRBD2. V shed 5 bases and J 4 bases; nucleotides not matched to a gene: 4. Per germline, CDR1 SGHTA and CDR2 FQGNSA. This CDR3 has 14 residues. The CDR3 is CASSRAGGADTQYF. As DNA, the CDR3 is TGTGCCAGCAGCCGAGCGGGGGGCGCAGATACGCAGTATTTT.

This chain uses TRBV30 with TRBJ2-7; 12 bases line up with TRBD2. Germline lookup yields CDR1 GTSNPN and CDR2 SVGIG (reference sequence). Germline trimming cut 0 bases from V and 5 bases from J; bases unmatched to any gene: 8. This CDR3 comprises 16 residues. CDR3 sequence (DNA): TGTGCCTGGAGTGTCGTAGGACTAGCGGGGTACAACGAGCAGTACTTC. It specifies CAWSVVGLAGYNEQYF.

On this clonotype itself: A much larger clone differs by one base, so this may be a read error. The chain combines TRBV6-4 with TRBJ1-1, with D unclear. Germline CDR1 MRHNA, CDR2 SNTAGT. V was trimmed by 8 bases and J by 3 bases, leaving 16 bases between them. The CDR3 totals 14 residues. This CDR3 is CASASLPLDTEAFF. The DNA for the CDR3 is TGTGCCAGCGCGTCGTTGCCCTTGGACACTGAAGCTTTCTTT.

The rearrangement joins TRBV5-1 to TRBJ1-1, with TRBD1 identical over 7 bases. Germline CDR1 reads SGHRS; CDR2 reads YFSETQ. V lost 3 bases to trimming and J lost 5 bases; unmatched junction nucleotides: 10. CDR3 length: 15 amino acids. CDR3 sequence (DNA): TGCGCCAGCAGCTCCTCAGGGGGGGCGCCTACTGAAGCTTTCTTT. This gives the protein CASSSSGGAPTEAFF. Full variable domain (remainder filled in from reference TRBV5-1 and TRBJ1-1): KAGVTQTPRYLIKTRGQQVTLSCSPISGHRSVSWYQQTPGQGLQFLFEYFSETQRNKGNFPGRFSGRQFSNSRSEMNVSTLELGDSALYLCASSSSGGAPTEAFFGQGTRLTVV.